These 9 T cell receptor beta chains were sequenced from one sample in a study of shared clonotypes between healthy human individuals (dated by TCRdb to 2020 to 2021). CD8 naive samples were obtained by positive selection for CCR7 among CD45RO-negative cells, yielding a CD45RA+CCR7+ population from which TemRA cells were excluded. To prepare the library, the immunoSEQ multiplex PCR assay was applied. TCRdb took this table from immuneACCESS and kept in-frame rearrangements with V and J called. Such tables lack part of the clones; where checked against another copy, unresolved V genes explain under half of the gap, and the rest is unexplained. Here the sample has around 600,000 clones; about 95% occur a single time. The ten largest clones add up to approximately 0.11% of the sample. The specimen was naive CD8+ T cells sorted from blood. In light of the paper, this sample's cell subset or site label describes: CD45RA+CCR7+. These receptors were taken from a woman in her 30s in good health.

The chain carries TRBV7-2 and TRBJ2-7; D is unclear. Germline CDR1 SGHTA, CDR2 FQGNSA. The CDR3 sequence is 13 residues long. Trimming took 1 base from V and 1 from J, leaving 5 bases between them. CDR3 coding DNA: TGTGCCAGCAGCTTAGGTGTTTCCTACGAGCAGTACTTC. Its translation: CASSLGVSYEQYF. Using reference TRBV7-2 and TRBJ2-7 for the parts outside the CDR3, the full variable domain is GAGVSQSPSNKVTEKGKDVELRCDPISGHTALYWYRQSLGQGLEFLIYFQGNSAPDKSGLPSDRFSAERTGGSVSTLTIQRTQQEDSAVYLCASSLGVSYEQYFGPGTRLTVT.

The genes are TRBV5-6 and TRBJ2-3; weak D call: TRBD2 (5 bases). Germline V gene sequence: CDR1 SGHDT, CDR2 YYEEEE. Deletions cut 3 bases from V and 0 bases from J, with 14 bases between. The CDR3 covers 16 residues. DNA for the CDR3: TGTGCCAGCAGCTCCCTCGGGGAAGTAAGCACAGATACGCAGTATTTT. Translation: CASSSLGEVSTDTQYF.

The rearrangement joins TRBV6-5 to TRBJ2-7; 9 nucleotides agree with TRBD1. This CDR3 has 15 residues. V lost 1 base, J lost 5 bases, and 6 bases stayed unmatched. Germline assignment: CDR1 MNHEY and CDR2 SVGAGI. The CDR3 nucleotides read TGTGCCAGCAGTTACTTCGGGACAGGGTTCAACGAGCAGTACTTC. Translated: CASSYFGTGFNEQYF.

The chain uses TRBV25-1 and TRBJ2-7; 9 bases align to TRBD1. CDR1 and CDR2 (germline): MGHDK, SYGVNS. The CDR3 runs to 15 residues. Trimming cost V 4 bases and J 4 bases; bases outside gene matches: 8. CDR3 bases: TGTGCCAGCAGTGTCAAGACAGGGGGAAAATACGAGCAGTACTTC. It is translated as CASSVKTGGKYEQYF.

J is TRBJ2-1 and V is TRBV18; TRBD1 agrees at 8 bases. J lost 6 bases, V lost 3 bases, and 4 bases had no gene match. CDR1 is KGHSH, CDR2 LQKENI, per germline. The CDR3 has 14 amino acids. CDR3 DNA: TGTGCCAGCTCACCGGTCGGGACAGGCAATGAGCAGTTCTTC. Protein: CASSPVGTGNEQFF.

This clone was counted between two and nine times. The chain is built from TRBV4-1 and TRBJ1-5; D gene unclear. CDR1 and CDR2 (germline): MGHRA, YSYEKL. The CDR3 covers 14 residues. Trimming stripped 0 bases from V and 2 bases from J, with 5 bases between. CDR3 loop: CASSQDWGNQPQHF. The CDR3 DNA follows: TGCGCCAGCAGCCAAGATTGGGGCAATCAGCCCCAGCATTTT.

The rearrangement joins TRBV10-3 to TRBJ2-7, with D unresolved. Germline values: CDR1 ENHRY, CDR2 SYGVKD. Trimming took 11 bases from V and 0 from J, leaving 17 bases between them. The CDR3 has 14 residues. CDR3 nucleotide sequence: TGTGCCGAACCAAAGTGTAGGACCTCCTACGAGCAGTACTTC. Protein: CAEPKCRTSYEQYF.

For this clone: This sample includes further DNA sequences coding for the same CDR3. The chain has TRBV27 and TRBJ1-1, with D possibly being TRBD1 (6 bases). CDR1 is MNHEY, CDR2 SMNVEV, per germline (reference sequence). The V end was cut by 2 bases, the J end by 4 bases, with 11 bases between. This CDR3 has 14 amino acids. The CDR3, as DNA: TGTGCCAGCAGTTTAAGGACAGTAAGCACTGAAGCTTTCTTT. Protein: CASSLRTVSTEAFF.

The rearrangement uses TRBV11-2 and TRBJ2-5; maybe TRBD2 (6 bases). Trimming removed 4 bases from V and 5 bases from J, with 14 bases in between. This CDR3 comprises 14 residues. In germline, CDR1 is SGHAT, CDR2 FQNNGV. CDR3: CASSYSPGGETQYF. CDR3 nucleotide sequence: TGTGCCAGCAGCTACTCCCCTGGGGGGGAGACCCAGTACTTC.